This T cell receptor (beta chain) was identified during a study of PD-L1 blockade in urothelial cancer. Study overall: Atezolizumab 1,200 mg was given intravenously every 3 weeks, starting 2014.

Time point of the sample: peripheral blood 6 weeks after treatment start. In each PCR, synthetic TCR analog templates were spiked in. The assay was immunoSEQ multiplex PCR, and TCRdb's table has in-frame clones only and misses some. The table includes around 50,000 clones, roughly 84% detected once. The receptor was isolated from a man between 45 and 60 years old with urothelial cancer. Specimen: PBMCs, collected around atezolizumab (anti-PD-L1) treatment.

The CDR3 DNA is TGCGCCAGCAGCTACGACATGGGCGGCTACACCTTC. The encoded protein is CASSYDMGGYTF. The genes are TRBV5-1 and TRBJ1-2; no definite D call. Trimming left V 3 bases short and J 8 bases short, with 11 bases between. The CDR3 has 12 amino acids. The germline V gene has CDR1 SGHRS and CDR2 YFSETQ. Based on the CDR3 plus reference TRBV5-1 and TRBJ1-2, the full variable domain is KAGVTQTPRYLIKTRGQQVTLSCSPISGHRSVSWYQQTPGQGLQFLFEYFSETQRNKGNFPGRFSGRQFSNSRSEMNVSTLELGDSALYLCASSYDMGGYTFGSGTRLTVV.